These T cell receptor beta chains were read from a single sample in a study of blood T cell repertoires in COVID-19. Repertoires were generated with immunoSEQ multiplex PCR, while TCRdb's copy carries only in-frame clones and drops some. The sample includes roughly 350,000 clones, 92% seen only once; the top ten take about a fifth. Sequenced: PBMCs or T cells enriched from blood (not recorded which). The receptors were gathered from a woman aged 30 to 39 who had recovered from COVID-19. CDR3s include the opening cysteine and the closing phenylalanine or tryptophan. A D gene is named only where the DNA matches it firmly. Clone sizes are given selectively: once, few, many, or a class where the clone is expanded.

TRBD1 TRBJ2-7 TRBV28 once CASGTGLGFQDYEQYF TGTGCCTCCGGGACAGGCCTCGGGTTTCAGGACTACGAGCAGTACTTC
- TRBJ1-3 TRBV7-9 - CASSLRRTGNTIYF TGTGCCAGCAGCTTACGGAGGACCGGAAACACCATATATTTT
TRBD2 TRBJ2-1 TRBV7-3 - CASSRGSSGSNEQFF TGTGCCAGCAGCCGAGGGTCTAGCGGGAGCAATGAGCAGTTCTTC
TRBD1 TRBJ1-5 TRBV27 - CASSPDRGNQPQHF TGTGCCAGCAGTCCGGACAGGGGCAATCAGCCCCAGCATTTT
TRBD2 TRBJ2-1 TRBV7-9 - CASSSDSESAGGGGEQFF TGTGCCAGCAGCTCGGACAGTGAGTCAGCGGGAGGGGGCGGTGAGCAGTTCTTC
- TRBJ1-3 TRBV28 - CASSLWVLNSGNTIYF TGTGCCAGCAGTTTATGGGTACTGAACTCTGGAAACACCATATATTTT
TRBD2 TRBJ2-3 TRBV5-1 - CASSSASGGVGTDTQYF TGCGCCAGCAGCTCGGCAAGCGGGGGGGTTGGCACAGATACGCAGTATTTT
- TRBJ1-2 TRBV12-3/TRBV12-4 - CASSLLGGYGYTF TGTGCCAGCAGTTTACTCGGGGGCTATGGCTACACCTTC
- TRBJ2-5 TRBV5-4 - CASSFGAPQQETQYF TGTGCCAGCAGTTTTGGGGCACCCCAACAAGAGACCCAGTACTTC
TRBD1 TRBJ1-1 TRBV18 - CASSNRDRGAFF TGTGCCAGCTCAAACCGGGACAGGGGGGCTTTCTTT
TRBD1 TRBJ1-2 TRBV27 - CASSRGQGSNYGYTF TGTGCCAGCAGTCGGGGACAGGGATCTAACTATGGCTACACCTTC
TRBD2 TRBJ2-1 TRBV9 - CASSVGLAGESEQFF TGTGCCAGCAGCGTAGGATTAGCGGGGGAAAGCGAGCAGTTCTTC
TRBD1 TRBJ1-6 TRBV11-2 - CASSPGSGQGSPLHF TGTGCCAGCAGCCCCGGGAGCGGACAGGGTTCACCCCTCCACTTT
TRBD1 TRBJ1-2 TRBV29-1 - CSDDTGGDYGYTF TGCAGCGACGATACAGGGGGGGACTATGGCTACACCTTC
TRBD1 TRBJ1-2 TRBV15 - CATSRGQGGGYTF TGTGCCACCAGCAGAGGACAGGGGGGAGGCTACACCTTC
TRBD1 TRBJ2-2 TRBV24-1 - CATHPGQGYTGELFF TGTGCCACCCACCCAGGACAGGGTTACACCGGGGAGCTGTTTTTT
- TRBJ2-7 TRBV2 - CASNPEALANHEQYF TGTGCCAGCAATCCGGAAGCGTTGGCTAACCACGAGCAGTACTTC
TRBD1 TRBJ1-5 TRBV3-1/TRBV3-2 few CASSPRRSQGRQHF TGTGCCAGCAGCCCCCGCAGATCACAGGGGCGCCAGCATTTT
- TRBJ2-7 TRBV9 - CASSETYDRSSYEQYF TGTGCCAGCAGCGAAACCTACGACAGGAGCTCCTACGAGCAGTACTTC
- TRBJ1-1 TRBV9 - CASSVAQNTEAFF TGTGCCAGCAGCGTAGCCCAAAACACTGAAGCTTTCTTT
TRBD1 TRBJ2-5 TRBV11-2 - CASSYLRSGGRGTQYF TGTGCCAGCAGCTACCTTCGATCAGGGGGCAGGGGGACCCAGTACTTC
- TRBJ1-4 TRBV7-9 - CASSPQGSNEKLFF TGTGCCAGCAGCCCCCAGGGTTCGAATGAAAAACTGTTTTTT
- TRBJ2-2 TRBV9 - CASSPPGGTGELFF TGTGCCAGCAGCCCACCCGGGGGAACCGGGGAGCTGTTTTTT
- TRBJ1-1 TRBV6-5 few CASPRTDNTEAFF TGTGCCAGTCCCCGGACAGATAACACTGAAGCTTTCTTT
TRBD2 TRBJ2-7 TRBV6-2/TRBV6-3 - CASSSFTSGSYEQYF TGTGCCAGCAGTTCCTTCACTAGCGGCTCCTACGAGCAGTACTTC
TRBD1 TRBJ1-2 TRBV5-1 - CASSQTTGGGNGYTF TGCGCCAGCAGCCAGACAACAGGGGGAGGGAATGGCTACACCTTC
TRBD1 TRBJ1-2 TRBV2 - CATSRTGLGGYTF TGTGCCACCAGCCGGACAGGGCTCGGCGGCTACACCTTC
- TRBJ1-4 TRBV24-1 - CATSDRGRDEKLFF TGTGCCACCAGTGATAGGGGGAGGGATGAAAAACTGTTTTTT
TRBD1 TRBJ2-7 TRBV28 - CASSPPHPGTGGSYEQYF TGTGCCAGCAGTCCGCCCCACCCCGGGACAGGGGGCTCCTACGAGCAGTACTTC
- TRBJ1-1 TRBV28 - CASTLRGTEAFF TGTGCCAGCACCTTACGGGGCACTGAAGCTTTCTTT
TRBD1 TRBJ2-7 TRBV2 few CASTRQGNEQYF TGTGCCAGCACGCGACAGGGCAACGAGCAGTACTTC
TRBD1 TRBJ1-1 TRBV19 - CASSKTTGQGHTEAFF TGTGCCAGTAGTAAGACCACGGGACAGGGGCACACTGAAGCTTTCTTT
- TRBJ1-3 TRBV7-9 - CASTLANSGNTIYF TGTGCCAGCACCCTAGCCAATTCTGGAAACACCATATATTTT
- TRBJ2-7 TRBV4-1 - CASSQDLGHPTYEQYF TGCGCCAGCAGCCAAGATCTGGGACACCCGACCTACGAGCAGTACTTC
- TRBJ2-7 TRBV9 - CASSSGDYEQYF TGTGCCAGCAGCTCGGGGGACTACGAGCAGTACTTC
- TRBJ1-1 TRBV15 - CATSSAGSPADTEAFF TGTGCCACCAGCAGTGCTGGCAGCCCGGCGGACACTGAAGCTTTCTTT
- TRBJ2-3 TRBV7-3 - CASSTNRNTQYF TGTGCCAGCAGCACTAACAGGAATACGCAGTATTTT
- TRBJ2-1 TRBV5-1 - CASSIHRADEQFF TGCGCCAGCAGCATTCACAGGGCCGATGAGCAGTTCTTC
TRBD2 TRBJ2-7 TRBV6-1 once CASSGAGGPYEQYF TGTGCCAGCAGTGGAGCGGGGGGACCCTACGAGCAGTACTTC
- TRBJ1-3 TRBV7-9 - CASSSQRGSGNTIYF TGTGCCAGCAGCTCCCAAAGGGGATCTGGAAACACCATATATTTT
TRBD1 TRBJ2-7 TRBV27 few CASSAWTGKGPEQYF TGTGCCAGCAGTGCTTGGACAGGGAAGGGACCCGAGCAGTACTTC